These 17 T cell receptor beta chains share one sample of origin, sequenced in a study of memory CD4+ T cells and cytomegalovirus serostatus (dated by TCRdb to between 2018 and 2021). Single viable CD3+CD4+CD8-CD45RO+ cells were sorted as memory CD4+ T cells on a FACSAria II. The method was the immunoSEQ multiplex PCR assay. Drawn from immuneACCESS, this table holds only the in-frame rearrangements with V and J called that TCRdb kept. Clones are partly lost; checked studies trace under half to an unresolved V gene and leave the rest unexplained. A total of nearly 50,000 clones appear in this sample, roughly 78% of them only once. The leading ten clones occupy 0.7% to 0.8% of the sample. Sequenced sample: memory CD4+ T cells from blood. These receptors were obtained from an adult in good health and CMV-seronegative.

CDR3 sequence reads: CASSESANRFSRGYTF. As DNA, the CDR3 is TGCGCCAGCAGTGAGTCGGCCAATCGTTTCTCGCGGGGCTACACCTTC. The chain couples TRBV10-1 to TRBJ1-2; no reliable D call. The CDR3 is 16 residues long. Trimming cost V 0 bases and J 8 bases, with 19 bases left between them. Germline assignment: CDR1 WNHNN and CDR2 SYGVQD (reference sequence).

V usage is TRBV27 and J usage is TRBJ1-1; D gene unclear. Germline CDR1 and CDR2: MNHEY and SMNVEV (reference sequence). V shed 2 bases and J shed 1 base, with 8 bases lying between them. There are 14 residues in the CDR3. The CDR3: CASSLRHPNTEAFF. The CDR3 DNA is TGTGCCAGCAGTTTACGGCATCCGAACACTGAAGCTTTCTTT.

DNA for the CDR3: TGTGCCAGCAGCGGTCGCCGGGACAGGGGGCAGGTGGGCACTGAAGCTTTCTTT. Translating it yields CASSGRRDRGQVGTEAFF. This chain connects TRBV9 to TRBJ1-1; TRBD1 aligns across 12 bases. The CDR3 extends over 18 amino acids. Unmatched junction bases numbered 13, after V lost 3 bases and J lost 4 bases. Germline V gives CDR1 SGDLS, CDR2 YYNGEE.

The rearrangement links TRBV19 to TRBJ1-1, with no clear D. With 6 bases removed from V and 4 bases from J, the gap between germline ends came to 9 bases. The CDR3 is 12 amino acids. Germline V gives CDR1 LNHDA, CDR2 SQIVND (reference sequence). The CDR3 loop reads CASRTETTEAFF. The CDR3 region has the DNA TGTGCCAGTAGGACTGAGACCACTGAAGCTTTCTTT.

The chain couples TRBV11-2 to TRBJ1-4, with 7 bases lining up with TRBD1. V dropped 5 bases and J dropped 8; count of bases not matched to a gene: 11. Germline CDR1 is SGHAT and CDR2 is FQNNGV. The CDR3 contains 15 residues. CDR3 sequence reads: CASSTTGTVSEKLFF. CDR3 bases: TGTGCCAGCAGCACAACCGGGACAGTATCGGAAAAACTGTTTTTT.

The chain joins TRBV5-1 to TRBJ1-4; TRBD1 aligns across 10 bases. Germline V gives CDR1 SGHRS, CDR2 YFSETQ. The CDR3 loop spans 12 amino acids. After removal of 5 bases from V and 8 bases from J, the junction contained 0 bases not matched to a gene. CDR3 in amino acids: CASRDRGEKLFF. The CDR3 nucleotides read TGCGCCAGCAGGGACAGGGGGGAAAAACTGTTTTTT.

The chain's CDR3 is CASGPGDGTDTQYF. The CDR3 bases are TGTGCCAGCGGCCCGGGGGATGGCACAGATACGCAGTATTTT. V is TRBV9 and J is TRBJ2-3, with TRBD2 as a possible D gene (6 bases). The V gene lost 7 bases and the J gene lost 1 base, with 13 bases spanning the gap. Germline V lookup: CDR1 SGDLS, CDR2 YYNGEE. This CDR3 comprises 14 residues.

This clone turned up a few times. The chain carries TRBV28 and TRBJ2-4; D possibly uses TRBD1 or TRBD2 (5 bases each). Trimming stripped 11 bases from V and 0 bases from J, with 17 bases between. Germline values: CDR1 MDHEN, CDR2 SYDVKM. The length of the CDR3 is 15 residues. The CDR3 loop is CASMGTWGAKNIQYF. CDR3 DNA: TGTGCCTCGATGGGGACCTGGGGAGCCAAAAACATTCAGTACTTC. The entire variable domain, with the rest obtained from reference TRBV28 and TRBJ2-4, is as follows: DVKVTQSSRYLVKRTGEKVFLECVQDMDHENMFWYRQDPGLGLRLIYFSYDVKMKEKGDIPEGYSVSREKKERFSLILESASTNQTSMYLCASMGTWGAKNIQYFGAGTRLSVL.

The chain links TRBV5-4 to TRBJ2-1, with 11 bases fitting TRBD2. CDR1 and CDR2 from the germline V gene are SGHNT and YYREEE (reference sequence). The length of the CDR3 is 15 residues. With 3 bases clipped from V and 4 bases from J, the junction kept 3 bases outside the gene matches. CDR3 DNA: TGTGCCAGCAGCTCTGGACTAGCGGGTTACAATGAGCAGTTCTTC. It yields the protein CASSSGLAGYNEQFF.

This clone was counted once. The chain uses TRBV21-1 and TRBJ2-7; the tabulated D call, TRBD2, remains unverified against the DNA. TRBV21-1 is a pseudogene segment. The CDR3 covers 15 residues. CDR3 region: CASSKETAEPQVQYF. CDR3 nucleotides: TGTGCCAGCAGCAAAGAAACGGCGGAACCTCAAGTGCAGTACTTC.

The chain employs TRBV19 and TRBJ2-7; 7 bases are a match to TRBD1. The CDR3 consists of 14 residues. CDR1 and CDR2 (germline): LNHDA, SQIVND (reference sequence). With 6 bases clipped from V and 3 bases from J, the junction kept 8 bases outside the gene matches. For the CDR3, the DNA is TGTGCCAGTAGACCACAGGGGCAGGGCTACGAGCAGTACTTC. Its translation: CASRPQGQGYEQYF.

The CDR3 spells CASSRSRPPSTNEKLFF. The CDR3 nucleotides are TGTGCCAGCAGCAGGAGCAGGCCACCCTCTACTAATGAAAAACTGTTTTTT. The gene calls are TRBV5-8 and TRBJ1-4; no definite D call. Germline CDR1 is SGHTS and CDR2 is YDEGEE. The V gene lost 4 bases and the J gene lost 2 bases, with 18 bases spanning the gap. CDR3 length equals 17 residues.

This clone came up once. The chain uses TRBV18 and TRBJ2-1; D remains unclear. Germline V CDR1 and CDR2: KGHSH, LQKENI. V lost 4 bases and J lost 2, with 15 bases in between. This CDR3 has 16 amino acids. CDR3 sequence reads: CASSREGRVTYNEQFF. CDR3 sequence (DNA): TGTGCCAGCTCACGGGAAGGCCGGGTCACCTACAATGAGCAGTTCTTC. Full variable domain (missing parts from reference TRBV18 and TRBJ2-1): NAGVMQNPRHLVRRRGQEARLRCSPMKGHSHVYWYRQLPEEGLKFMVYLQKENIIDESGMPKERFSAEFPKEGPSILRIQQVVRGDSAAYFCASSREGRVTYNEQFFGPGTRLTVL.

The chain is built from TRBV5-6 and TRBJ1-2; D is unresolved. The germline V gene has CDR1 SGHDT and CDR2 YYEEEE. CDR3 length equals 14 residues. V lost 2 bases to trimming and J lost 4 bases, with 12 bases between them. For the CDR3, the DNA is TGTGCCAGCAGCTTTAAACAGACTCCCTATGGCTACACCTTC. This sequence encodes CASSFKQTPYGYTF.

The chain couples TRBV5-6 to TRBJ2-6, with D tentatively TRBD2 (5 bases). From germline, CDR1 is SGHDT and CDR2 YYEEEE. The V end lost 4 bases, the J end lost 4 bases, and 15 bases lay between the germline ends. The CDR3 is 16 residues long. The DNA for the CDR3 is TGTGCCAGCAGCCGGGAAGGACGTTCAGGGGCCAACGTCCTGACTTTC. Amino acid sequence: CASSREGRSGANVLTF.

This sequence joins TRBV7-6 and TRBJ2-7, with 7 nucleotides matching TRBD1. Unmatched junction bases numbered 9, after V lost 4 bases and J lost 6 bases. In germline, CDR1 is SGHVS, CDR2 FNYEAQ. CDR3 length equals 14 residues. For the CDR3, the DNA is TGTGCCAGCAGCTCGGGACAGCCTGCGGGCGAGCAGTACTTC. Its protein is CASSSGQPAGEQYF.

This chain joins TRBV21-1 and TRBJ2-1; the table's D call TRBD2 went unverified against the DNA. TRBV21-1 is a listed pseudogene. The CDR3 runs 22 residues. The CDR3 nucleotides read TGTGCCAGCAGCAAAGGTGGGGGGGCTAGCGGGAGGGCCCTCGGGGCCTACAATGAGCAGTTCTTC. It is translated as CASSKGGGASGRALGAYNEQFF.